In its sample, the clone carrying this T cell receptor beta chain was seen once. The data stem from a study of technical replicates of blood from a few donors. Some clones are missing from TCRdb's copy, which holds only in-frame ones; the method was immunoSEQ multiplex PCR. There are approximately 12,000 clones in the sample; roughly 94% occur only once, and more than 5.5% lies in the top ten. The sequence derives from a human donor in good health. Material: PBMCs.

CDR3 DNA sequence: TGTGCCAGCAAAAAACAGGGGGCACATGGAGAGACCCAGTACTTC. This encodes CASKKQGAHGETQYF. The chain is built from TRBV6-5 and TRBJ2-5, with TRBD1 matching over 9 bases. The CDR3 has 15 amino acids. With V trimmed by 7 bases and J by 4 bases, 10 bases remained unmatched. Germline CDR1 and CDR2: MNHEY and SVGAGI.